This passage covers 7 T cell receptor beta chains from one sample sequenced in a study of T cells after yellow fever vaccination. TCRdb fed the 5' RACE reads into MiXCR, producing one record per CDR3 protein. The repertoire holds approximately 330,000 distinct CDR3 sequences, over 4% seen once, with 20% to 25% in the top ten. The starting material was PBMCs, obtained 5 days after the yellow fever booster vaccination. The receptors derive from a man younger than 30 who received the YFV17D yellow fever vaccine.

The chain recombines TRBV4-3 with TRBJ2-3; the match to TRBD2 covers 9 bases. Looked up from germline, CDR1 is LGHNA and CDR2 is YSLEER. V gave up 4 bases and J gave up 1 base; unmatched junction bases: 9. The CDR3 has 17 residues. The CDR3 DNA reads TGCGCCAGCAGCCCGAAAGGATTAGCGGGGGGCACAGATACGCAGTATTTT. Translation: CASSPKGLAGGTDTQYF.

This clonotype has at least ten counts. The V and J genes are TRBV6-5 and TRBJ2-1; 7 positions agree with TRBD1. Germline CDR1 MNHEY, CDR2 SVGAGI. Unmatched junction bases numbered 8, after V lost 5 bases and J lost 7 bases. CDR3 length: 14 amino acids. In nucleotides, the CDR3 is TGTGCCAGCAGTCCCGGGACAGAGCTTAATGAGCAGTTCTTC. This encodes CASSPGTELNEQFF.

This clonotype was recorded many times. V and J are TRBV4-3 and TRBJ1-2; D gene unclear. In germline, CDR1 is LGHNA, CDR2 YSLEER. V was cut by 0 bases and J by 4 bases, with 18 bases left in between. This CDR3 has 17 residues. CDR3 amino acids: CASSQELEEAGSYGYTF. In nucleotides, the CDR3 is TGCGCCAGCAGCCAAGAGTTAGAGGAGGCGGGTAGCTATGGCTACACCTTC.

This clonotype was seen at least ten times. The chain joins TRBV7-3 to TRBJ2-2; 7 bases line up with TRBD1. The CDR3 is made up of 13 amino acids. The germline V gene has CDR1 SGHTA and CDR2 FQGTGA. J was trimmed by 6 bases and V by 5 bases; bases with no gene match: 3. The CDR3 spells CASSQGTAGELFF. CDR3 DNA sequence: TGTGCCAGCAGCCAAGGGACAGCCGGGGAGCTGTTTTTT.

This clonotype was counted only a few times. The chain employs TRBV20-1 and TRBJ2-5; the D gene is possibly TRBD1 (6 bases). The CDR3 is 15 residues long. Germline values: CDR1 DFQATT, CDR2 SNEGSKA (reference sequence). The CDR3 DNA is TGCAGCAGCGTGGACAGCAGCCTCGGTCGGGAGACCCAGTACTTC. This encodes CSSVDSSLGRETQYF.

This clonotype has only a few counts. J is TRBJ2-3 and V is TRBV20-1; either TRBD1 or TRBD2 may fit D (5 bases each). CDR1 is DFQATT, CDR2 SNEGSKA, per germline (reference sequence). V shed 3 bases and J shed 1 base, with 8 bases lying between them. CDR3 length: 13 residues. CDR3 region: CSASMGGTDTQYF. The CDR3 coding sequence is TGCAGTGCTAGTATGGGGGGCACAGATACGCAGTATTTT.

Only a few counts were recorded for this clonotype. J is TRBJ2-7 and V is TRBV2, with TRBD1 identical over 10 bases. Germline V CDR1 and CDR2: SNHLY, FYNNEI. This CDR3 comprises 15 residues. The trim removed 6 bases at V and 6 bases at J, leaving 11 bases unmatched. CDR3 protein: CASSDRDRGWSEQYF. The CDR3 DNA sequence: TGTGCCAGCAGCGACCGGGACAGGGGTTGGTCCGAGCAGTACTTC.